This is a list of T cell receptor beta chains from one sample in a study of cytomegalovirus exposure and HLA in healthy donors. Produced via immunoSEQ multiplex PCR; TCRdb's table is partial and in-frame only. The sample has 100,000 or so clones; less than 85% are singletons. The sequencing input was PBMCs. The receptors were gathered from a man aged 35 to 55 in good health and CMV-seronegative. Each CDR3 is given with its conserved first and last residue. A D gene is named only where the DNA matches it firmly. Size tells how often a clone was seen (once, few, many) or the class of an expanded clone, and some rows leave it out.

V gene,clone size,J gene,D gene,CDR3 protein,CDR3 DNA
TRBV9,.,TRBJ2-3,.,CASSVEGYTDTQYF,TGTGCCAGCAGCGTAGAGGGGTACACAGATACGCAGTATTTT
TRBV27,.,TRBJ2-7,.,CASSLIPWRGEQYF,TGTGCCAGCAGTTTAATCCCGTGGAGGGGCGAGCAGTACTTC
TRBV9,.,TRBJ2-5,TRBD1,CASSPRTGGLETQYF,TGTGCCAGCAGCCCAAGGACAGGGGGCTTAGAGACCCAGTACTTC
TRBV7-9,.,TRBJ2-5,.,CSSSEFGGFLQETQYF,TGTTCCAGCAGCGAGTTCGGAGGATTTCTCCAAGAGACCCAGTACTTC
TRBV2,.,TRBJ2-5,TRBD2,CASSEETSGETQYF,TGTGCCAGCAGTGAAGAAACTAGCGGGGAGACCCAGTACTTC
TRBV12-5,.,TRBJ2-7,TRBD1,CASGGGGTGVYEQYF,TGTGCTAGTGGAGGGGGAGGGACAGGGGTTTACGAGCAGTACTTC
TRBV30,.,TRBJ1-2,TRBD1,CAWSGAQGGGYGYTF,TGTGCCTGGAGTGGGGCACAGGGGGGAGGCTATGGCTACACCTTC
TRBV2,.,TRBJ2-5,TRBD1,CASSPGQSSEQYF,TGTGCCAGCAGCCCGGGACAGTCGTCTGAGCAGTACTTC
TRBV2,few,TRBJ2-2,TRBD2,CASIERGGTGELFF,TGTGCCAGCATAGAGCGGGGGGGCACCGGGGAGCTGTTTTTT
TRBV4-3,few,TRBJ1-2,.,CASSQDVGQGWYGYTF,TGCGCCAGCAGCCAAGACGTTGGGCAGGGATGGTATGGCTACACCTTC
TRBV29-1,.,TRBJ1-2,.,CSATSTEGGYTF,TGCAGCGCGACATCCACGGAGGGGGGCTACACCTTC
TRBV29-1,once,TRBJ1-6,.,CSVGVDRNSPLHF,TGCAGCGTTGGAGTAGACAGGAATTCACCCCTCCACTTT
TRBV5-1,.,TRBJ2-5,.,CASSLVGSGGETQYF,TGCGCCAGCAGCTTGGTCGGGTCTGGGGGGGAGACCCAGTACTTC
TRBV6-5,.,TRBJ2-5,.,CASSYFSGAIQETQYF,TGTGCCAGCAGTTACTTTTCTGGGGCTATACAAGAGACCCAGTACTTC
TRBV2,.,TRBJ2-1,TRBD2,CASSDGGAGDGDEQFF,TGTGCCAGCAGTGATGGCGGGGCGGGGGACGGCGATGAGCAGTTCTTC
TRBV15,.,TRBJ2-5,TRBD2,CATSPLPGGRQMETQYF,TGTGCCACCAGCCCTCTCCCGGGGGGGCGACAAATGGAGACCCAGTACTTC
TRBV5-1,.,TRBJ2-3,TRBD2,CASSWASGGTDTQYF,TGCGCCAGTTCCTGGGCTAGCGGGGGGACAGATACGCAGTATTTT
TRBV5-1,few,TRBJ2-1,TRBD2,CASRRVAGGPVSYNEQFF,TGCGCCAGCCGTAGGGTAGCGGGGGGGCCCGTATCCTACAATGAGCAGTTCTTC
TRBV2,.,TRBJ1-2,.,CASRRGGARGYTF,TGTGCCAGCAGGAGGGGGGGGGCGAGGGGCTACACCTTC
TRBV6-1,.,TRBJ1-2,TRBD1,CASSGGQGLTYGYTF,TGTGCCAGCAGTGGGGGACAGGGGTTGACTTATGGCTACACCTTC
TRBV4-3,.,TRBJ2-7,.,CASSLGDEQYF,TGCGCCAGCAGTCTGGGCGACGAGCAGTACTTC
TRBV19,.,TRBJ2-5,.,CASSSTAGRSQETQYF,TGTGCCAGTAGTTCCACCGCAGGGCGGTCCCAAGAGACCCAGTACTTC
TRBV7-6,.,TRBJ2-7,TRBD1,CASSLGQGLVSEQYF,TGTGCCAGCAGCTTAGGACAGGGGTTGGTTAGCGAGCAGTACTTC
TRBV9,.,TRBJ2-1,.,CASSGTGVGPLEQFF,TGTGCCAGCAGCGGAACGGGGGTTGGTCCGCTTGAGCAGTTCTTC
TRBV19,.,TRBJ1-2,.,CASSMAVKSWYGYTF,TGTGCCAGTAGTATGGCAGTTAAATCGTGGTACGGCTACACCTTC
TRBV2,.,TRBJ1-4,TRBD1,CASAQTGGDNEKLFF,TGTGCCAGCGCCCAAACAGGGGGTGACAATGAAAAACTGTTTTTT
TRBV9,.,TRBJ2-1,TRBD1,CASSEGQVESEQFF,TGTGCCAGCAGCGAGGGACAGGTGGAAAGTGAGCAGTTCTTC
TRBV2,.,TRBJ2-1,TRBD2,CASSEGLAEQFF,TGTGCCAGCAGTGAGGGACTAGCGGAGCAGTTCTTC
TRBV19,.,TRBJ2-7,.,CASRSRSSYEQYF,TGTGCCAGTCGGAGTAGGAGCTCCTACGAGCAGTACTTC
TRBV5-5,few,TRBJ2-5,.,CASAVGSSETQYF,TGTGCCAGCGCAGTTGGTTCCTCGGAGACCCAGTACTTC
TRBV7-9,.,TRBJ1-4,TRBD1,CASSPGTGREKLFF,TGTGCCAGCAGCCCCGGGACAGGGCGGGAAAAACTGTTTTTT